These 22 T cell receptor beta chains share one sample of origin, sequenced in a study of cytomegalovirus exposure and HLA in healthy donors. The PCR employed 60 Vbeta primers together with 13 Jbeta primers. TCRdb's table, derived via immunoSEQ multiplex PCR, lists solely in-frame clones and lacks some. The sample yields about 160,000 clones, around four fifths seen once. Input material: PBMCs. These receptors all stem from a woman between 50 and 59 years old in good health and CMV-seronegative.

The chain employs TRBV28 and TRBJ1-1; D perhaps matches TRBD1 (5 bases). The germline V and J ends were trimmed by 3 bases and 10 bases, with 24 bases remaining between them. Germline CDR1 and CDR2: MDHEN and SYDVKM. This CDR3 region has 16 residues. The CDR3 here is CASSFQRSVGAAAAFF. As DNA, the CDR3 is TGTGCCAGCAGTTTTCAAAGGAGTGTTGGGGCCGCGGCAGCTTTCTTT.

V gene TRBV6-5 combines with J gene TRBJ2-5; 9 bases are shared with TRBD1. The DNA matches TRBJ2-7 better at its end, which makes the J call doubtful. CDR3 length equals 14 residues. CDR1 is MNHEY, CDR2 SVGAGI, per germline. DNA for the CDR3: TGTGCCAGCAGTTACCGGGGACAGGGTCTCGAGCAGTACTTC. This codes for CASSYRGQGLEQYF.

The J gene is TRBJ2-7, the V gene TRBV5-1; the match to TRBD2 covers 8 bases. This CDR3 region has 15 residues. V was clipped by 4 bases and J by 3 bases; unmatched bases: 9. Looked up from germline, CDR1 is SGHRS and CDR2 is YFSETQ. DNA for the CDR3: TGCGCCAGCAGCCGGCCCGGGGGGGAAGGCTACGAGCAGTACTTC. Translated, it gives CASSRPGGEGYEQYF. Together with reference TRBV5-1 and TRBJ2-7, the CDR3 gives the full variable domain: KAGVTQTPRYLIKTRGQQVTLSCSPISGHRSVSWYQQTPGQGLQFLFEYFSETQRNKGNFPGRFSGRQFSNSRSEMNVSTLELGDSALYLCASSRPGGEGYEQYFGPGTRLTVT.

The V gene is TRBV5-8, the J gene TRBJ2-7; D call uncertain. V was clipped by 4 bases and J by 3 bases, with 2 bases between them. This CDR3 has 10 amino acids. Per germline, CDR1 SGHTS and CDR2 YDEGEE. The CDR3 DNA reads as TGTGCCAGCAGCCACTACGAGCAGTACTTC. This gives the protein CASSHYEQYF.

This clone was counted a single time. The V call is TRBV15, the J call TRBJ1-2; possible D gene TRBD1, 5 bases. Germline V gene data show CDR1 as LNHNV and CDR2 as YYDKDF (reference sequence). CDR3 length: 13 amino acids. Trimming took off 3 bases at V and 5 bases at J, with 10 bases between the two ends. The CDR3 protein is CATSRDKGYGYTF. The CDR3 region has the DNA TGTGCCACCAGCAGGGATAAGGGGTATGGCTACACCTTC. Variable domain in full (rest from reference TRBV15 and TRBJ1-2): DAMVIQNPRYQVTQFGKPVTLSCSQTLNHNVMYWYQQKSSQAPKLLFHYYDKDFNNEADTPDNFQSRRPNTSFCFLDIRSPGLGDTAMYLCATSRDKGYGYTFGSGTRLTVV.

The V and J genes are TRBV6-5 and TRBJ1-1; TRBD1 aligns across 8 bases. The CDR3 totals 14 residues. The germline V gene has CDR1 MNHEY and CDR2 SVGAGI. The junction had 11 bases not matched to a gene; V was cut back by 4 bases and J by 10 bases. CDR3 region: CASSSGQGPAGAFF. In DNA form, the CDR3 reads TGTGCCAGCAGTTCAGGACAGGGCCCGGCAGGAGCTTTCTTT.

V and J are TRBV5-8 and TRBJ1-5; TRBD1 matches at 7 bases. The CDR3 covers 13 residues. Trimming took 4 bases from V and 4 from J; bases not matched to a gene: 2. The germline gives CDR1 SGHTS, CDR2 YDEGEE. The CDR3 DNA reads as TGTGCCAGCAGCGGGGACAGAAATCAGCCCCAGCATTTT. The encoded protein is CASSGDRNQPQHF.

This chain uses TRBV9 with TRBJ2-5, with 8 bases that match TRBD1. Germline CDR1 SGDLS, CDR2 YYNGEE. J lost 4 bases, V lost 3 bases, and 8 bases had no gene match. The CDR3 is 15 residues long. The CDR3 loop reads CASSAGTGGPETQYF. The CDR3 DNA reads TGTGCCAGCAGCGCCGGGACAGGAGGTCCAGAGACCCAGTACTTC.

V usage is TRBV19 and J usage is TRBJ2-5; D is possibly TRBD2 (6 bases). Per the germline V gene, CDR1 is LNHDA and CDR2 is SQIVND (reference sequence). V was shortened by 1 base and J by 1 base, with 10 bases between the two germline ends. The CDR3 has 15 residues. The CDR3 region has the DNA TGTGCCAGTAGTATAGTCGGGGGAACCCAAGAGACCCAGTACTTC. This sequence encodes CASSIVGGTQETQYF.

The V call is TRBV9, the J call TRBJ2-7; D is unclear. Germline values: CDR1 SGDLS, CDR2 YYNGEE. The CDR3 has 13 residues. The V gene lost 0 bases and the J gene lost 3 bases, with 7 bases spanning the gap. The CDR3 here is CASSVGLSYEQYF. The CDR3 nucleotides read TGTGCCAGCAGCGTAGGACTCAGCTACGAGCAGTACTTC. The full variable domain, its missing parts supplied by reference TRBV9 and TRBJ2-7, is DSGVTQTPKHLITATGQRVTLRCSPRSGDLSVYWYQQSLDQGLQFLIQYYNGEERAKGNILERFSAQQFPDLHSELNLSSLELGDSALYFCASSVGLSYEQYFGPGTRLTVT.

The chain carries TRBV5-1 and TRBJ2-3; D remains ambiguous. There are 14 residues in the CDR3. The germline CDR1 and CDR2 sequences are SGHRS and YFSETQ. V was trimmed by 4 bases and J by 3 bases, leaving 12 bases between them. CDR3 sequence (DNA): TGCGCCAGCAGCCCCCCGCTGGAGACAGATACGCAGTATTTT. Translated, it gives CASSPPLETDTQYF.

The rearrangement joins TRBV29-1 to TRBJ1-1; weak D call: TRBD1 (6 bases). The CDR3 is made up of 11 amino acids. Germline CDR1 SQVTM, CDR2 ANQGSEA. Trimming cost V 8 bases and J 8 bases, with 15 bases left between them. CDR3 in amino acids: CSLGEGTEAFF. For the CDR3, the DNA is TGCAGCCTCGGGGAGGGGACAGAAGCTTTCTTT.

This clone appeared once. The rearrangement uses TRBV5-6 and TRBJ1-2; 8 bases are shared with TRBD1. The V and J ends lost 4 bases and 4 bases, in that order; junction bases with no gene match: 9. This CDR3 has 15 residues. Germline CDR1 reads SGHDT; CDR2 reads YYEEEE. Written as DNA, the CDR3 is TGTGCCAGCAGCCAAAGGGACAGGACATTCTATGGCTACACCTTC. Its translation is CASSQRDRTFYGYTF.

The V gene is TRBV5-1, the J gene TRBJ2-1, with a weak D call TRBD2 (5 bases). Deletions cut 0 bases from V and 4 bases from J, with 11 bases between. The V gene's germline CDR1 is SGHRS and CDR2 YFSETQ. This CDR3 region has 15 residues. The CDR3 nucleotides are TGCGCCAGCAGCTTGGACGGACTTCAATACAATGAGCAGTTCTTC. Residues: CASSLDGLQYNEQFF. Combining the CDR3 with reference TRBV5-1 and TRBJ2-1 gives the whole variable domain KAGVTQTPRYLIKTRGQQVTLSCSPISGHRSVSWYQQTPGQGLQFLFEYFSETQRNKGNFPGRFSGRQFSNSRSEMNVSTLELGDSALYLCASSLDGLQYNEQFFGPGTRLTVL.

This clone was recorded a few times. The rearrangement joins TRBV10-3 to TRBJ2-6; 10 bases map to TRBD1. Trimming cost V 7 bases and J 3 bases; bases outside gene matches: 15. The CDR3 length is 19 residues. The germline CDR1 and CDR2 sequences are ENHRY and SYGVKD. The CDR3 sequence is CAINARQGAYADGANVLTF. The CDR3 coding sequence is TGTGCCATCAATGCGCGACAGGGGGCTTACGCGGATGGGGCCAACGTCCTGACTTTC.

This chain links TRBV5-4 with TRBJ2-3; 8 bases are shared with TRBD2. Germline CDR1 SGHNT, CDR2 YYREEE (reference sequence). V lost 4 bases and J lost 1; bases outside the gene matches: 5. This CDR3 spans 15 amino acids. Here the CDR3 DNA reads TGTGCCAGCAGCCCGCCAGCGGGGGGCACAGATACGCAGTATTTT. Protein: CASSPPAGGTDTQYF.

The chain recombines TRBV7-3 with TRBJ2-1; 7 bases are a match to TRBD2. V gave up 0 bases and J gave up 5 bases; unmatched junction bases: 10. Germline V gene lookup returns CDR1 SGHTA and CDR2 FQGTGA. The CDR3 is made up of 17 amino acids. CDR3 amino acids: CASSLTLGAGSNNEQFF. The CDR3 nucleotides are TGTGCCAGCAGCTTAACGCTTGGAGCGGGAAGCAACAATGAGCAGTTCTTC.

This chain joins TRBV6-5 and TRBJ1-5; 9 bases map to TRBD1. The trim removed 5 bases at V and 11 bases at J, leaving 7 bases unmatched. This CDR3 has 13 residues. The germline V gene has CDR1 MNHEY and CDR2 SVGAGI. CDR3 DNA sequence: TGTGCCAGCAGTGGCCGGACAGGGGAGACCCAGCATTTT. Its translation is CASSGRTGETQHF.

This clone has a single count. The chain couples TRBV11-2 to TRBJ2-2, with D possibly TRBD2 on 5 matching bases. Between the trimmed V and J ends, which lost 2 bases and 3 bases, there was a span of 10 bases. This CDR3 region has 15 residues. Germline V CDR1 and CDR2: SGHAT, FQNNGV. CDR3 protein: CASSLNGKYTGELFF. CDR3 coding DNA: TGTGCCAGCAGCTTAAACGGGAAGTACACCGGGGAGCTGTTTTTT.

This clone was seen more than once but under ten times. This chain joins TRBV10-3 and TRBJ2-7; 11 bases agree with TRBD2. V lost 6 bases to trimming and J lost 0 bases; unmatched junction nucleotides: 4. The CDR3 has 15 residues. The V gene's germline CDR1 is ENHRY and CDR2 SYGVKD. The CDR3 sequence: CAIRPGLAASYEQYF. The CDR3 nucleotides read TGTGCCATCAGACCGGGACTAGCGGCCTCCTACGAGCAGTACTTC.

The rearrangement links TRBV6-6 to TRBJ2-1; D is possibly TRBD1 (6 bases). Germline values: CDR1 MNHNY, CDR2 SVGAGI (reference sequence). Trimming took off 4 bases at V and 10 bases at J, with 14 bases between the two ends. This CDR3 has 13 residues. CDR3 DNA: TGTGCCAGCAGTTCCGACAGGCGAGGGGAGCAGTTCTTC. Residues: CASSSDRRGEQFF.

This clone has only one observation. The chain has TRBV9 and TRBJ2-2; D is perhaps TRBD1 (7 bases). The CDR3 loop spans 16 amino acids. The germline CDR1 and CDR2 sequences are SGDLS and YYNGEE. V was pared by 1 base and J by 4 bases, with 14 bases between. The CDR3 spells CASSVSGGGLTGELFF. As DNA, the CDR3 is TGTGCCAGCAGCGTATCCGGAGGGGGCCTCACCGGGGAGCTGTTTTTT.